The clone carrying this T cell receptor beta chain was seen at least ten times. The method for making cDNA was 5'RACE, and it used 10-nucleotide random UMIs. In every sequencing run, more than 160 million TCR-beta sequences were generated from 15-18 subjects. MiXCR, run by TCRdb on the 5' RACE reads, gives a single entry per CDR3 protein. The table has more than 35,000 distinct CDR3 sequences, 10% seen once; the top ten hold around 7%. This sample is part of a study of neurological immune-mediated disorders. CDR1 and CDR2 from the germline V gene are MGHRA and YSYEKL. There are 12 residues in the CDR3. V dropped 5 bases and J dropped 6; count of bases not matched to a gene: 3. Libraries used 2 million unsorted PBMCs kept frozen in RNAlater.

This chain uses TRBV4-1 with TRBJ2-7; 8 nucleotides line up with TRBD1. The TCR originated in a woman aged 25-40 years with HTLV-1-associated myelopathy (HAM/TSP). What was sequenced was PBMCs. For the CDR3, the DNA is TGCGCCAGCAGCATACAGGGGGGCGAGCAGTACTTC. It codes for CASSIQGGEQYF.